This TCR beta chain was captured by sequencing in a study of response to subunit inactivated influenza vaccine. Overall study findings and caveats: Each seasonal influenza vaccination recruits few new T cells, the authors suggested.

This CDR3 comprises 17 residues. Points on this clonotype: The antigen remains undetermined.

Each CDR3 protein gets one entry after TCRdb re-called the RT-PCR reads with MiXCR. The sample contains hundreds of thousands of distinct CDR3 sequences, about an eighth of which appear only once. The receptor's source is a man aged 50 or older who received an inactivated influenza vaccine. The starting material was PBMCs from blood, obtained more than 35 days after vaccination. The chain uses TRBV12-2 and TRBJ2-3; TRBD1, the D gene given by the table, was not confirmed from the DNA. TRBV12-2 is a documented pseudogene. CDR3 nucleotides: TGTGCAAGTCGGGTAGGGCGGACAGGGGGCCAAAAAGATACGCAGTATTTT. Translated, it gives CASRVGRTGGQKDTQYF.